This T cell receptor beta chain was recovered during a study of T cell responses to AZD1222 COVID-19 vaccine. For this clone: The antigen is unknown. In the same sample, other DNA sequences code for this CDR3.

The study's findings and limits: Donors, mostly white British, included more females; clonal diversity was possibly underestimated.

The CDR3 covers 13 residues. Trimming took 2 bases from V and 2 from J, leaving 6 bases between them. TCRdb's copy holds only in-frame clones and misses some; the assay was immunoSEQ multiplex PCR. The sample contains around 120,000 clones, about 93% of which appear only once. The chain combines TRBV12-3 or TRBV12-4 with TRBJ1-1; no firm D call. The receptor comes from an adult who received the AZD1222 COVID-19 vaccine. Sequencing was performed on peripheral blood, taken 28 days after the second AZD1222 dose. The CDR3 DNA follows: TGTGCCAGCAGTTTAACTGGAAACACTGAAGCTTTCTTT. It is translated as CASSLTGNTEAFF.